This T cell receptor (beta chain) was captured in a study of T-cell memory formation after mild COVID-19. Per germline, CDR1 SGHDN and CDR2 FVKESK. The length of the CDR3 is 13 residues. The V and J ends lost 4 bases and 3 bases respectively, with 8 bases between them. In its sample, this clonotype was seen a few times. No antigen is known for it. Study results and caveats: Some clones that responded were present in memory (sampled pre-infection), which suggests cross-reactive memory joined.

TCRdb used MiXCR to reprocess the 5' RACE reads, holding one entry per CDR3 protein. Here the sample spans about 400,000 distinct CDR3 sequences, roughly 14% being singletons. The source material was PBMCs or a T cell subset sorted from them (not recorded which). The J gene is TRBJ2-3, the V gene TRBV14, with D possibly being TRBD2 (5 bases). This sequence was found in a young man who had mild COVID-19 (a few samples of this study predate the infection). Cell type and time point are not known. This chain's CDR3 is CASSPTRTDTQYF. The DNA of the CDR3 is TGTGCCAGCAGCCCCACTAGGACAGATACGCAGTATTTT. The whole variable domain, remainder taken from reference TRBV14 and TRBJ2-3, is EAGVTQFPSHSVIEKGQTVTLRCDPISGHDNLYWYRRVMGKEIKFLLHFVKESKQDESGMPNNRFLAERTGGTYSTLKVQPAELEDSGVYFCASSPTRTDTQYFGPGTRLTVL.